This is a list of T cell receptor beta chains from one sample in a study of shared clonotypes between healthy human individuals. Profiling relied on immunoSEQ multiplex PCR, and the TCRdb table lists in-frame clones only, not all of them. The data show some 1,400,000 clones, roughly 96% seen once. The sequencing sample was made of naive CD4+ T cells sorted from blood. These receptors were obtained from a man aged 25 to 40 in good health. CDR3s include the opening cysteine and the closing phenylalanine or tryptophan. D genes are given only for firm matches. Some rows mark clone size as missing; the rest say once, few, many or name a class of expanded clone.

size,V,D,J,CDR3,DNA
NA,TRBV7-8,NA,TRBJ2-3,CASSLYRRGWGLTDTQYF,TGTGCCAGCAGCTTATACCGGAGGGGATGGGGGTTGACAGATACGCAGTATTTT
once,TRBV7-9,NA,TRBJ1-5,CASSPTEFNQPQHF,TGTGCCAGCAGTCCCACAGAGTTCAATCAGCCCCAGCATTTT
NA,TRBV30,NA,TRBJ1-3,CAWSPLLSSGNTIYF,TGTGCCTGGAGTCCGCTTTTGTCCTCTGGAAACACCATATATTTT
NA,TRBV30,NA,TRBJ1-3,CAWSVMGSGNTIYF,TGTGCCTGGAGTGTAATGGGCTCTGGAAACACCATATATTTT
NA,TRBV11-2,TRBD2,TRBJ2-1,CASSLPGRTRGEQFF,TGTGCCAGCAGCTTACCTGGCAGGACTAGGGGTGAGCAGTTCTTC
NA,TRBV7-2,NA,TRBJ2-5,CASSPPGVQETQYF,TGTGCCAGCAGCCCCCCGGGGGTTCAAGAGACCCAGTACTTC
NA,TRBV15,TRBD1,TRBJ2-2,CATSKGQDLFF,TGTGCCACCAGCAAAGGACAGGATCTGTTTTTT
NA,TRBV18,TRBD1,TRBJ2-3,CASSPDRGRADTQYF,TGTGCCAGCTCACCGGACAGGGGCCGAGCAGATACGCAGTATTTT
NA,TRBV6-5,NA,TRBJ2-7,CASSWGLTPSSYEQYF,TGTGCCAGCAGTTGGGGACTGACTCCTAGCTCCTACGAGCAGTACTTC
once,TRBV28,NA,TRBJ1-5,CASAVSPGLQPQHF,TGTGCCAGCGCAGTTTCTCCGGGTCTGCAGCCCCAGCATTTT
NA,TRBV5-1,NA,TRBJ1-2,CASSKGETYGYTF,TGCGCCAGCAGTAAGGGGGAAACGTATGGCTACACCTTC
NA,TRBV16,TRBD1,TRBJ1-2,CASSQDTGVDYGYTF,TGTGCCAGCAGCCAAGACACAGGGGTCGACTATGGCTACACCTTC
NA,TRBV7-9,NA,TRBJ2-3,CASSLEGILTDTQYF,TGTGCCAGCAGCTTAGAGGGGATCCTCACAGATACGCAGTATTTT
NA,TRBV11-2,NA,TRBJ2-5,CASSLGLQETQYF,TGTGCCAGCAGCTTAGGCCTCCAAGAGACCCAGTACTTC
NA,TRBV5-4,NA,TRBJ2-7,CASSRRTQYEQYF,TGTGCCAGCAGCCGTCGGACTCAGTACGAGCAGTACTTC
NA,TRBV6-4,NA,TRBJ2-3,CASSSDYSDTQYF,TGTGCCAGCAGCTCGGACTACTCCGATACGCAGTATTTT
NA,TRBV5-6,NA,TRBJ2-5,CASSQSNQETQYF,TGTGCCAGCAGCCAGTCTAACCAAGAGACCCAGTACTTC
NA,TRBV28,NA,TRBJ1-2,CASQGRGYTF,TGTGCCAGCCAGGGACGTGGCTACACCTTC